The rows below give T cell receptor beta chains drawn from one sample of a study of shared clonotypes between healthy human individuals. Assay: immunoSEQ multiplex PCR; the TCRdb copy retains only in-frame clones and omits some. The data hold just over 2,000,000 clones, with roughly 96% observed a single time. Sequencing used naive CD4+ T cells sorted from blood. These receptors came from a man between 18 and 29 years old in good health. Both conserved end residues are part of each CDR3. The D gene is left open where the match is weak. A row's size may be missing; if present it is once, few, many or a size class.

CDR3 length,V gene,clone size,J gene,D gene,CDR3 DNA,CDR3 protein
16,TRBV11-3,once,TRBJ2-2,TRBD2,TGTGCCAGCAGCCCCGGACTAGCGGGAGTAACCGGGGAGCTGTTTTTT,CASSPGLAGVTGELFF
15,TRBV6-5,.,TRBJ2-1,.,TGTGCCAGCAGTTACTCGGCAGGGAACTACAATGAGCAGTTCTTC,CASSYSAGNYNEQFF
12,TRBV30,.,TRBJ2-3,.,TGTGCCTGGAGTGTAATAGCAGATACGCAGTATTTT,CAWSVIADTQYF
17,TRBV6-1,.,TRBJ2-1,.,TGTGCCAGCAGTGTCGCCCCAAAGGAATCCTCCTACAATGAGCAGTTCTTC,CASSVAPKESSYNEQFF
17,TRBV11-2,.,TRBJ2-2,.,TGTGCCAGCAGCTTGAAGGGGGGCCTTAGGGGTACCGGGGAGCTGTTTTTT,CASSLKGGLRGTGELFF
13,TRBV6-5,.,TRBJ2-1,TRBD1,TGTGCCAGTATCGGACAGGCAAACAATGAGCAGTTCTTC,CASIGQANNEQFF
14,TRBV7-2,.,TRBJ2-5,TRBD1,TGTGCCAGCAGCCGGGACAGGGCACAAGAGACCCAGTACTTC,CASSRDRAQETQYF
13,TRBV6-5,.,TRBJ2-7,TRBD1,TGTGCCACCCGGGACAGGGGAATCAGCGAGCAGTACTTC,CATRDRGISEQYF
14,TRBV2,.,TRBJ2-7,TRBD1,TGTGCCAGCAGTGAAGTGGGACAGGGATACGAGCAGTACTTC,CASSEVGQGYEQYF
14,TRBV25-1,.,TRBJ2-2,.,TGTGCCAGCAGTTTCCGGTTCGGGACCGGGGAGCTGTTTTTT,CASSFRFGTGELFF
12,TRBV30,.,TRBJ2-2,.,TGTGCCTGGGGCTCGAACACCGGGGAGCTGTTTTTT,CAWGSNTGELFF
18,TRBV5-1,.,TRBJ2-7,.,TGCGCCAGCAGCTTGAGAGCAGGGCCGGGACTCGTCTCCTACGAGCAGTACTTC,CASSLRAGPGLVSYEQYF
15,TRBV19,.,TRBJ2-7,TRBD1,TGTGCCAGTAGTTCAGGGACAGGGAGTAAATACGAGCAGTACTTC,CASSSGTGSKYEQYF
17,TRBV9,.,TRBJ2-3,TRBD2,TGTGCCAGCAGCGTAGATTATAAGCGGGGGATAGGGGATACGCAGTATTTT,CASSVDYKRGIGDTQYF
14,TRBV5-1,.,TRBJ1-1,.,TGCGCCAGCAGCTTGGAACAGGGAGGGACTGAAGCTTTCTTT,CASSLEQGGTEAFF
15,TRBV6-6,.,TRBJ1-4,.,TGTGCCAGCAGTTACGCCGGGGGCGCGGGTGAAAAACTGTTTTTT,CASSYAGGAGEKLFF
15,TRBV6-1,.,TRBJ2-7,TRBD1,TGTGCCAGCAGTGAACAGACAGGGAACTCCTACGAGCAGTACTTC,CASSEQTGNSYEQYF
12,TRBV6-6,.,TRBJ1-1,.,TGTGCCAGCCGGGAGGCGGAAACTGAAGCTTTCTTT,CASREAETEAFF
15,TRBV5-1,.,TRBJ1-5,.,TGCGCCAGCAGCCAGGAGGGGGGATCGGGTCAGCCCCAGCATTTT,CASSQEGGSGQPQHF
15,TRBV5-1,.,TRBJ1-6,.,TGCGCCAGCAGCTGGGCAGGGTCGGATAATTCACCCCTCCACTTT,CASSWAGSDNSPLHF
13,TRBV30,.,TRBJ1-5,.,TGTGCCTGGAGTGAAACCGGCAATCAGCCCCAGCATTTT,CAWSETGNQPQHF
13,TRBV10-2,.,TRBJ1-1,.,TGCGCCAGCACAGGGGTTGGGAACACTGAAGCTTTCTTT,CASTGVGNTEAFF
17,TRBV4-1,.,TRBJ2-5,TRBD2,TGCGCCAGCAGCCAGGGAGGGCTAGCGGACGGGCGAGAGACCCAGTACTTC,CASSQGGLADGRETQYF
14,TRBV5-1,.,TRBJ2-3,.,TGCGCCAGCAGCGTCCGGGACTCCACAGATACGCAGTATTTT,CASSVRDSTDTQYF
16,TRBV18,.,TRBJ1-5,.,TGTGCCAGCTCACCCGAGGTGGGAGGTGGAAATCAGCCCCAGCATTTT,CASSPEVGGGNQPQHF
14,TRBV28,once,TRBJ1-2,.,TGTGCCAGCGGTCGGCAGGGGATTAACTATGGCTACACCTTC,CASGRQGINYGYTF